The 9 T cell receptor beta chains below come from one sample, sequenced in a study of blood T cell repertoires in COVID-19 (dated by TCRdb to the early 2020s). Libraries were constructed by the immunoSEQ multiplex PCR assay. Drawn from immuneACCESS, this table holds only the in-frame rearrangements with V and J called that TCRdb kept. Clones are partly lost; checked studies trace under half to an unresolved V gene and leave the rest unexplained. The sample includes some 260,000 clones, with 82% observed a single time. 4.9% of the sample rests with the top ten. Sequenced material: peripheral blood. The origin of the receptors is a woman aged 80 or over with active or convalescent COVID-19.

V and J are TRBV10-3 and TRBJ2-2; TRBD2 might be the D (6 bases). Trimming cost V 4 bases and J 3 bases, with 12 bases left between them. Germline V lookup: CDR1 ENHRY, CDR2 SYGVKD. The CDR3 runs to 15 residues. The CDR3 coding sequence is TGTGCCATCAGTGGCGGGGTGTCGTACACCGGGGAGCTGTTTTTT. Its translation is CAISGGVSYTGELFF.

The genes are TRBV27 and TRBJ2-1; the match to TRBD2 covers 12 bases. Germline CDR1 MNHEY, CDR2 SMNVEV (reference sequence). Germline trimming cut 4 bases from V and 4 bases from J; bases unmatched to any gene: 17. CDR3 size: 20 residues. The CDR3 DNA follows: TGTGCCAGCAGTTCGCGACTAGCGGGAGTTGGGGGTTGGGTTTACAATGAGCAGTTCTTC. The encoded protein is CASSSRLAGVGGWVYNEQFF.

The genes are TRBV3-1 (or the pseudogene TRBV3-2) and TRBJ1-1, with 11 bases that match TRBD1. The CDR3 runs to 14 residues. From germline, CDR1 is LGHDT and CDR2 YNNKEL (reference sequence). After removal of 7 bases from V and 2 bases from J, the junction contained 3 bases not matched to a gene. As DNA, the CDR3 is TGTGCCAGCACTGGGACAGGGGGTAACACTGAAGCTTTCTTT. Encoded protein: CASTGTGGNTEAFF.

Only one count was recorded for this clone. J is TRBJ1-3 and V is TRBV6-5; no clear D gene. V was shortened by 0 bases and J by 5 bases, with 11 bases between the two germline ends. CDR1 and CDR2 (germline): MNHEY, SVGAGI. This CDR3 contains 15 residues. CDR3 in amino acids: CASSYSYDDRNTIYF. CDR3 nucleotides: TGTGCCAGCAGTTACTCGTATGACGACAGAAACACCATATATTTT.

The chain is built from TRBV19 and TRBJ2-2; a weak D match, TRBD2 (5 bases). Trimming took off 3 bases at V and 1 base at J, with 6 bases between the two ends. The CDR3 spans 14 residues. Germline V gene sequence: CDR1 LNHDA, CDR2 SQIVND (reference sequence). CDR3 in amino acids: CASSIGLNTGELFF. CDR3 nucleotides: TGTGCCAGTAGTATCGGACTGAACACCGGGGAGCTGTTTTTT.

V gene TRBV6-1 combines with J gene TRBJ1-4, with 7 bases matching TRBD1. The CDR3 is 16 residues long. Germline V lookup: CDR1 MNHNS, CDR2 SASEGT. Trimming at V came to 2 bases and at J to 7 bases, leaving 10 bases not matched to a gene. CDR3 DNA sequence: TGTGCCAGCAGTGAATTTGGAATAGGGGGCGGTGAAAAACTGTTTTTT. It encodes CASSEFGIGGGEKLFF.

The V gene is TRBV6-1, the J gene TRBJ2-7; possible D gene TRBD2, 5 bases. Germline assignment: CDR1 MNHNS and CDR2 SASEGT. Trimming shortened V by 0 bases and J by 0 bases, and 12 bases separated the two germline ends. The CDR3 runs to 16 residues. The CDR3 DNA sequence: TGTGCCAGCAGTGAAGCCCCGGACGGAGGCTCCTACGAGCAGTACTTC. Amino acids: CASSEAPDGGSYEQYF.

This clone appeared a single time. The V call is TRBV6-4, the J call TRBJ1-1; D ambiguous. V shed 4 bases and J shed 2 bases, with 8 bases lying between them. There are 13 residues in the CDR3. The germline gives CDR1 MRHNA, CDR2 SNTAGT. In DNA, the CDR3 is TGTGCCAGCAGTGTTGACTTTAACACTGAAGCTTTCTTT. This codes for CASSVDFNTEAFF.

This clone was counted a few times. The chain couples TRBV29-1 to TRBJ2-5, with 8 bases lining up with TRBD1. Germline-derived CDR1 and CDR2 are SQVTM and ANQGSEA. V lost 3 bases, J lost 7 bases, and 13 bases stayed unmatched. This CDR3 spans 15 amino acids. The CDR3 DNA reads TGCAGCGTTGAGCACCCCCGGGACAGGAGTATGACCCAGTACTTC. Translating gives CSVEHPRDRSMTQYF.